Each of the 9 T cell receptor beta chains below was sequenced from the same sample in a study of early T cells in non-severe SARS-CoV-2 infection. One entry per CDR3 protein, called by TCRdb with MiXCR from the 5' RACE reads. The sample contains 80,000 to 100,000 distinct CDR3 sequences, approximately 15% of which appear only once. Sequenced input: whole blood. The source is an adult who was a healthcare worker with PCR-confirmed SARS-CoV-2 infection or an uninfected control (not recorded which).

This clonotype was found many times. This rearrangement joins TRBV28 to TRBJ1-2; no clear D. The CDR3 extends over 14 amino acids. CDR1 is MDHEN, CDR2 SYDVKM, per germline. Trimming took 4 bases from V and 7 from J, leaving 16 bases between them. The CDR3 region is CASSSPTWKGGYTF. Written as DNA, the CDR3 is TGTGCCAGCAGTTCTCCTACATGGAAGGGTGGCTACACCTTC.

This clonotype was seen a handful of times. This chain links TRBV14 with TRBJ2-1; TRBD2 matches 12 bases. Trimming at V came to 4 bases and at J to 7 bases, leaving 8 bases not matched to a gene. Germline values: CDR1 SGHDN, CDR2 FVKESK. CDR3 length: 16 amino acids. In nucleotides, the CDR3 is TGTGCCAGCAGCCCCAGGCTAGCGGGAGGGGGTAATGAGCAGTTCTTC. This encodes CASSPRLAGGGNEQFF.

The rearrangement uses TRBV30 and TRBJ2-1, with no clear D. The CDR3 extends over 11 amino acids. Trimming shortened V by 0 bases and J by 10 bases, and 7 bases separated the two germline ends. CDR1 and CDR2 (germline): GTSNPN, SVGIG (reference sequence). The CDR3 DNA sequence: TGTGCCTGGAGTGTACCGAGCGAGCAGTTCTTC. Protein: CAWSVPSEQFF.

This clonotype was detected many times. This sequence joins TRBV3-1 and TRBJ2-5; 11 positions match TRBD2. V was pared by 0 bases and J by 5 bases, with 8 bases of the junction left unmatched. CDR1 LGHDT and CDR2 YNNKEL come from the germline V gene (reference sequence). The CDR3 is made up of 17 amino acids. The CDR3, as DNA: TGTGCCAGCAGCCAAGACGGTAGCGGGAGGGCCGGTGAGACCCAGTACTTC. Translation: CASSQDGSGRAGETQYF.

V usage is TRBV30 and J usage is TRBJ2-1; D gene unclear. Trimming removed 2 bases at V and 8 bases at J, with 13 bases between. CDR1 is GTSNPN and CDR2 is SVGIG in the germline V gene (reference sequence). CDR3 length equals 13 residues. The DNA for the CDR3 is TGTGCCTGGAGTCACCTGTCCGGAGATGAGCAGTTCTTC. Its translation is CAWSHLSGDEQFF.

This chain links TRBV28 with TRBJ2-5; TRBD2 matches 9 bases. With 2 bases clipped from V and 2 bases from J, the junction kept 9 bases outside the gene matches. In germline, CDR1 is MDHEN, CDR2 SYDVKM. The CDR3 consists of 17 residues. CDR3 in amino acids: CASSLEGETSGQETQYF. CDR3 DNA: TGTGCCAGCAGTTTAGAGGGGGAGACTAGCGGTCAAGAGACCCAGTACTTC.

CDR3 in DNA: TGTGCCAGCAAGTGGTCGGACTCTGGGGCCAACGTCCTGACTTTC. It translates to CASKWSDSGANVLTF. J is TRBJ2-6 and V is TRBV2; D ambiguous. The CDR3 runs 15 residues. V was pared by 7 bases and J by 0 bases, with 10 bases between. CDR1 is SNHLY and CDR2 is FYNNEI in the germline V gene.

The rearrangement uses TRBV7-9 and TRBJ2-5; 9 bases align to TRBD2. The ends lost 5 bases at V and 4 bases at J; junction bases unmatched: 8. The CDR3 is 15 amino acids. Germline CDR1 and CDR2: SEHNR and FQNEAQ (reference sequence). The chain's CDR3 is CASSRVAGDGETQYF. The CDR3 region has the DNA TGTGCCAGCAGCCGAGTAGCGGGAGATGGAGAGACCCAGTACTTC.

The rearrangement links TRBV29-1 to TRBJ2-1; 8 bases match TRBD1. The CDR3 is 16 amino acids. Unmatched junction bases numbered 18, after V lost 6 bases and J lost 8 bases. Germline CDR1 and CDR2: SQVTM and ANQGSEA. The CDR3 here is CSVAGPRTGLGDEQFF. The CDR3 nucleotides read TGCAGCGTCGCCGGGCCAAGGACAGGGTTAGGCGATGAGCAGTTCTTC.